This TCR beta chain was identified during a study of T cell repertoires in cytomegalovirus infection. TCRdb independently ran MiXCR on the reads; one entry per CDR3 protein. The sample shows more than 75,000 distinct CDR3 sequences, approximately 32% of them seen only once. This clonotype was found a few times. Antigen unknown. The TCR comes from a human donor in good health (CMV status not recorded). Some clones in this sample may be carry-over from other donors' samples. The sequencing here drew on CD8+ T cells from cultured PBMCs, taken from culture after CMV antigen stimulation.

CDR3 in DNA: TGTGCCAGCAGCCTTGAACCGGGGCCCTTGTCCTCTGGGGCCAACGTCCTGACTTTC. This translates into CASSLEPGPLSSGANVLTF. This chain uses TRBV7-6 with TRBJ2-6; tentatively, D is TRBD1 or TRBD2 (5 bases each). The V end was cut by 5 bases, the J end by 0 bases, with 20 bases between. Germline CDR1 reads SGHVS; CDR2 reads FNYEAQ. This CDR3 has 19 residues.